A single sample gave rise to the 23 T cell receptor beta chains below, sequenced in a study of OX40 agonist ivuxolimab in advanced cancers. Sequencing used immunoSEQ multiplex PCR; TCRdb keeps in-frame clones, though not all of them. Among some 82,000 clones listed, 85% to 95% were seen once. Here the sequenced sample was CD4+ or CD8+ T cells sorted from blood, taken in a trial of the OX40 agonist ivuxolimab. All receptors come from an adult with an advanced solid tumor such as melanoma, head and neck, liver or kidney cancer.

This clone turned up a few times. The chain employs TRBV2 and TRBJ2-2; tentatively, D is TRBD1 or TRBD2 (6 bases each). Germline V gene lookup returns CDR1 SNHLY and CDR2 FYNNEI. This CDR3 comprises 15 residues. Trimming took off 8 bases at V and 1 base at J, with 14 bases between the two ends. CDR3 nucleotide sequence: TGTGCCAGCTGTAGGGGGAGGTGGAACACCGGGGAGCTGTTTTTT. Amino acid sequence: CASCRGRWNTGELFF.

The V gene is TRBV11-2, the J gene TRBJ2-7, with D perhaps TRBD1 (6 bases). The germline CDR1 and CDR2 sequences are SGHAT and FQNNGV. With 5 bases removed from V and 4 bases from J, the gap between germline ends came to 9 bases. The CDR3 contains 12 residues. The CDR3 DNA follows: TGTGCCAGCAGCCTTACAGGGTACGAGCAGTACTTC. This sequence encodes CASSLTGYEQYF.

The J gene is TRBJ2-6, the V gene TRBV27; D remains unclear. This CDR3 is built from 14 residues. V was trimmed by 6 bases and J by 0 bases, leaving 6 bases between them. The germline V gene encodes CDR1 MNHEY and CDR2 SMNVEV (reference sequence). CDR3 protein: CASSSLSGANVLTF. CDR3 DNA: TGTGCCAGCAGCTCCCTCTCTGGGGCCAACGTCCTGACTTTC.

The CDR3 loop reads CSVEWRYEQYF. The CDR3 DNA follows: TGCAGCGTTGAGTGGCGATACGAGCAGTACTTC. J is TRBJ2-7 and V is TRBV29-1; D uncertain. This CDR3 has 11 residues. The V and J ends lost 3 bases and 4 bases respectively, with 7 bases between them. CDR1 SQVTM and CDR2 ANQGSEA come from the germline V gene.

The chain couples TRBV19 to TRBJ1-1; D is possibly TRBD1 (5 bases). The V end was cut by 8 bases, the J end by 0 bases, with 10 bases between. Per the germline V gene, CDR1 is LNHDA and CDR2 is SQIVND (reference sequence). This CDR3 is built from 13 residues. For the CDR3, the DNA is TGTGCCAGTGGGGGGACGGTGAACACTGAAGCTTTCTTT. Translated: CASGGTVNTEAFF.

The CDR3: CASSLEDGIYNEQFF. The CDR3 DNA reads TGCGCCAGCAGCTTGGAGGACGGGATATACAATGAGCAGTTCTTC. This chain joins TRBV5-1 and TRBJ2-1, with D perhaps TRBD2 (5 bases). V was shortened by 0 bases and J by 4 bases, with 11 bases between the two germline ends. The germline gives CDR1 SGHRS, CDR2 YFSETQ. This CDR3 is built from 15 residues.

The V gene is TRBV4-1, the J gene TRBJ2-7; no clear D. V lost 1 base and J 4 bases, leaving 14 bases between the germline ends. This CDR3 has 15 residues. Germline CDR1 and CDR2: MGHRA and YSYEKL. The CDR3 spells CASSQGSLGGYEQYF. DNA of the CDR3: TGCGCCAGCAGCCAAGGATCCCTAGGTGGGTACGAGCAGTACTTC.

The chain uses TRBV4-3 and TRBJ2-3; 10 bases map to TRBD2. The CDR3 has 15 residues. In germline, CDR1 is LGHNA, CDR2 YSLEER. Trimming cost V 4 bases and J 1 base; bases outside gene matches: 2. CDR3 sequence reads: CASSLGTSGTDTQYF. In DNA form, the CDR3 reads TGCGCCAGCAGCCTCGGGACTAGCGGCACAGATACGCAGTATTTT.

The rearrangement uses TRBV7-9 and TRBJ2-1, with D uncertain. The CDR3 loop spans 11 amino acids. The germline V gene encodes CDR1 SEHNR and CDR2 FQNEAQ (reference sequence). V was clipped by 1 base and J by 10 bases, with 5 bases between them. The CDR3, as DNA: TGTGCCAGCAGCTTAGTGGGCGAGCAGTTCTTC. Translating it yields CASSLVGEQFF. Supplemented by reference TRBV7-9 and TRBJ2-1, the full variable domain reads DTGVSQNPRHKITKRGQNVTFRCDPISEHNRLYWYRQTLGQGPEFLTYFQNEAQLEKSRLLSDRFSAERPKGSFSTLEIQRTEQGDSAMYLCASSLVGEQFFGPGTRLTVL.

By frequency in the sample, this clone is medium-sized. The chain links TRBV4-1 to TRBJ2-7, with D perhaps being TRBD1 or TRBD2 (9 bases each). Germline CDR1 MGHRA, CDR2 YSYEKL. The CDR3 runs to 15 residues. The V end was cut by 1 base, the J end by 6 bases, with 16 bases between. The CDR3, as DNA: TGCGCCAGCAGCCAAGCGCTAGCGGGACAGGGCGAGCAGTACTTC. Translation: CASSQALAGQGEQYF.

This sequence joins TRBV4-1 and TRBJ1-5; TRBD1 agrees at 8 bases. Trimming at V came to 4 bases and at J to 3 bases, leaving 11 bases not matched to a gene. This CDR3 is built from 17 residues. From germline, CDR1 is MGHRA and CDR2 YSYEKL. CDR3 coding DNA: TGCGCCAGCAGCCTACTAGCGGCAGGGGGCCTCAATCAGCCCCAGCATTTT. This sequence encodes CASSLLAAGGLNQPQHF.

The chain combines TRBV5-6 with TRBJ1-2, with a weak D call TRBD1 (6 bases). Between the trimmed V and J ends, which lost 5 bases and 0 bases, there was a span of 17 bases. Germline CDR1 SGHDT, CDR2 YYEEEE. The CDR3 sequence is 16 residues long. The CDR3 sequence is CASRSGAGTTNYGYTF. The CDR3, as DNA: TGTGCCAGCAGGTCAGGGGCAGGGACAACTAACTATGGCTACACCTTC.

The V gene is TRBV28, the J gene TRBJ2-7; 11 bases are shared with TRBD1. V was clipped by 5 bases and J by 5 bases; unmatched bases: 8. The CDR3 totals 15 residues. The V gene's germline CDR1 is MDHEN and CDR2 SYDVKM. CDR3 DNA: TGTGCCAGCAGTCTGCGGACAGGGGGCTATCACGAGCAGTACTTC. Protein product: CASSLRTGGYHEQYF.

The chain is built from TRBV27 and TRBJ2-5, with 13 bases matching TRBD2. This CDR3 contains 16 residues. Germline V gives CDR1 MNHEY, CDR2 SMNVEV (reference sequence). V lost 2 bases and J lost 4; bases outside the gene matches: 4. The DNA of the CDR3 is TGTGCCAGCAGTTTAGACGGACTAGCGGGAGTAGAGACCCAGTACTTC. Amino acids: CASSLDGLAGVETQYF.

CDR3 bases: TGTGCCAGCAGTTCCCGGCTTACAGATACGCAGTATTTT. Translating gives CASSSRLTDTQYF. The rearrangement joins TRBV6-6 to TRBJ2-3; the D is unclear. Germline CDR1 reads MNHNY; CDR2 reads SVGAGI (reference sequence). The CDR3 is 13 residues long. Trimming cost V 4 bases and J 3 bases, with 8 bases left between them.

The rearrangement links TRBV19 to TRBJ1-1; D remains ambiguous. Germline CDR1 is LNHDA and CDR2 is SQIVND (reference sequence). This CDR3 spans 15 amino acids. The ends were cut back, 3 bases at V and 0 bases at J, with 11 bases in the middle. The CDR3 bases are TGTGCCAGTAGTATTAGAAGTACAGTGAACACTGAAGCTTTCTTT. Translated: CASSIRSTVNTEAFF.

The chain uses TRBV5-1 and TRBJ2-1; D gene ambiguous. V lost 7 bases and J lost 0, with 11 bases in between. Germline assignment: CDR1 SGHRS and CDR2 YFSETQ. The CDR3 consists of 14 residues. CDR3 region: CASHETGSYNEQFF. The DNA of the CDR3 is TGCGCCAGCCACGAGACGGGCTCCTACAATGAGCAGTTCTTC.

The chain employs TRBV6-1 and TRBJ1-2, with D maybe TRBD1 (6 bases). The CDR3 spans 12 residues. Trimming left V 6 bases short and J 3 bases short, with 8 bases between. Per germline, CDR1 MNHNS and CDR2 SASEGT. The CDR3 region has the DNA TGTGCCAGCAGGGGGGCTGACTATGGCTACACCTTC. Residues: CASRGADYGYTF.

The chain is built from TRBV7-2 and TRBJ2-6, with 9 positions matching TRBD1. The germline gives CDR1 SGHTA, CDR2 FQGNSA. Trimming cost V 5 bases and J 0 bases; bases outside gene matches: 5. This CDR3 region has 17 residues. DNA of the CDR3: TGTGCCAGCAGCCCCCGGGACAGGGCCTCTGGGGCCAACGTCCTGACTTTC. As protein: CASSPRDRASGANVLTF.

This clone was counted between two and nine times. This chain uses TRBV10-3 with TRBJ1-5, with TRBD1 identical over 10 bases. The V gene end was trimmed by 2 bases and the J gene end by 0 bases; junction bases not matched to a gene: 13. The CDR3 consists of 20 residues. From germline, CDR1 is ENHRY and CDR2 SYGVKD. Here the CDR3 DNA reads TGTGCCATCAGTGAGACAACCGGGACAGGGGCCGGATATAGCAATCAGCCCCAGCATTTT. It codes for CAISETTGTGAGYSNQPQHF.

This sequence joins TRBV9 and TRBJ2-7; D ambiguous. Trimming pared 3 bases from V and 0 bases from J, leaving 10 bases between. This CDR3 has 14 amino acids. Germline V gene lookup returns CDR1 SGDLS and CDR2 YYNGEE. CDR3 nucleotides: TGTGCCAGCAGCGCCGGGTCTAGCTCCTACGAGCAGTACTTC. Translated: CASSAGSSSYEQYF.

CDR3 region: CASSVEPSMMDEQFF. CDR3 DNA sequence: TGTGCCAGCAGCGTAGAGCCTAGCATGATGGATGAGCAGTTCTTC. The genes are TRBV9 and TRBJ2-1, with a weak D call TRBD2 (5 bases). This CDR3 contains 15 residues. The ends were cut back, 0 bases at V and 8 bases at J, with 15 bases in the middle. In germline, CDR1 is SGDLS, CDR2 YYNGEE.

In this sample, this clone turned up a few times. This rearrangement joins TRBV10-3 to TRBJ2-7; D possibly corresponds to TRBD2 (5 bases). V shed 3 bases and J shed 2 bases, with 11 bases lying between them. CDR1 and CDR2 (germline): ENHRY, SYGVKD. This CDR3 is built from 14 residues. The CDR3: CAISDPDSTYEQYF. The CDR3 DNA is TGTGCCATCAGTGACCCGGACTCGACCTACGAGCAGTACTTC.